This is a list of T cell receptor beta chains from one sample in a study of CD4 T cells in relation to SARS-CoV-2 and coronaviruses. Profiling relied on immunoSEQ multiplex PCR, and the TCRdb table lists in-frame clones only, not all of them. This sample has about 15,000 clones, with 79% found just once. Their recognized antigens are unknown. Sequenced: CD4+ T cells from PBMCs, cultured in vitro. The receptors shown here come from a human donor in good health. Both conserved end residues are part of each CDR3. The D gene is left open where the match is weak. Expanded clones get a size class; other rows say once, few or many, or leave the size out.

size,J,V,D,DNA,CDR3
NA,TRBJ2-1,TRBV7-2,NA,TGTGCCAGCAGACCTACCTTTGGATACAGCAATGAGCAGTTCTTC,CASRPTFGYSNEQFF
NA,TRBJ2-3,TRBV4-1,TRBD2,TGCGCCAGCAGCCGATTAGCGGGGGGGCACGGCACAGATACGCAGTATTTT,CASSRLAGGHGTDTQYF
NA,TRBJ2-7,TRBV25-1,NA,TGTGCCAGCAGTGAAGACGGCTACCGCTACGAGCAGTACTTC,CASSEDGYRYEQYF
NA,TRBJ1-5,TRBV7-2,TRBD1,TGTGCCAGCAGCAGGGACAGGGAGAGGAATCAGCCCCAGCATTTT,CASSRDRERNQPQHF
NA,TRBJ1-2,TRBV18,NA,TGTGCCAGCTCACCGGGGCAGGGGCGCTATGGCTACACCTTC,CASSPGQGRYGYTF
NA,TRBJ2-7,TRBV9,NA,TGTGCCAGCAGCCCCTTACTGGAGCCGCAGTACTTC,CASSPLLEPQYF
NA,TRBJ1-2,TRBV5-4,NA,TGTGCCAGCAGGGTGGGAGGGGCGCGTGGCTACACCTTC,CASRVGGARGYTF
NA,TRBJ1-5,TRBV27,NA,TGTGCCAGCAGTTTATCTCCCGATTCCATAGTGCATTTT,CASSLSPDSIVHF
NA,TRBJ2-5,TRBV6-2/TRBV6-3,TRBD2,TGTGCCAGCAGTTACAACGGGGGGGAACAAGAGACCCAGTACTTC,CASSYNGGEQETQYF
NA,TRBJ2-3,TRBV2,NA,TGTGCCAGCAGTTTTGAACGGTTGGATACGCAGTATTTT,CASSFERLDTQYF
NA,TRBJ2-2,TRBV12-5,TRBD2,TGTGCTAGTGGTTTGGGGACTAGTCCCGGGGAGCTGTTTTTT,CASGLGTSPGELFF
NA,TRBJ1-1,TRBV19,TRBD1,TGTGCCAGTAGTATACCAGGGGGAGCGAGGACTGAAGCTTTCTTT,CASSIPGGARTEAFF
NA,TRBJ2-5,TRBV12-3/TRBV12-4,NA,TGTGCCAGCACCCACGACAGGAAGGAGACCCAGTACTTC,CASTHDRKETQYF
NA,TRBJ2-7,TRBV7-2,NA,TGTGCCAGCAGCTTAGCCACGAGCCAGGGAGGTTACCTCTACGAGCAGTACTTC,CASSLATSQGGYLYEQYF
NA,TRBJ2-1,TRBV12-3/TRBV12-4,NA,TGTGCCAGCAGTATACGGTCGTACAATGAGCAGTTCTTC,CASSIRSYNEQFF
NA,TRBJ1-3,TRBV4-3,TRBD1,TGCGCCAGCAGCCAGGGACAGGGTACCGGAAACACCATATATTTT,CASSQGQGTGNTIYF
once,TRBJ1-5,TRBV19,NA,TGTGCCAGTAGCAATACCGGGCCCCAGCATTTT,CASSNTGPQHF
NA,TRBJ2-6,TRBV6-5,NA,TGTGCCAGCAGTTTAGGAGCCAACGTCCTGACTTTC,CASSLGANVLTF
NA,TRBJ2-7,TRBV6-6,NA,TGTGCCAGCAGTCCCGACAGATCTAACTCCTACGAGCAGTACTTC,CASSPDRSNSYEQYF
NA,TRBJ1-1,TRBV6-5,NA,TGTGCCAGCAGCCTACAAATCTCTCGGGGTGAAGCTTTCTTT,CASSLQISRGEAFF
NA,TRBJ1-1,TRBV3-1/TRBV3-2,TRBD1,TGTGCCAGCAGCCAACTCCCGCCGGGACAGGGGGACACTGAAGCTTTCTTT,CASSQLPPGQGDTEAFF
NA,TRBJ1-2,TRBV4-3,TRBD1,TGCGCCAGCAGCCAAGCCGGAGAAAGGACAGGGACTGGCTACACCTTC,CASSQAGERTGTGYTF
NA,TRBJ1-5,TRBV19,NA,TGTGCCAGTGGGGCCCGGGGCAATCAGCCCCAGCATTTT,CASGARGNQPQHF
once,TRBJ2-5,TRBV7-2,NA,TGTGCCAGCAGCATAAACTTGGGCGGAGGGCAGACCCAGTACTTC,CASSINLGGGQTQYF
NA,TRBJ1-4,TRBV25-1,NA,TGTGCCAGCAGTGTTCGAGAAGGGACCGCAACTAATGAAAAACTGTTTTTT,CASSVREGTATNEKLFF
NA,TRBJ1-4,TRBV4-3,NA,TGCGCCAGCAGCCTCCGGACTAATGAAAAACTGTTTTTT,CASSLRTNEKLFF
NA,TRBJ1-1,TRBV6-6,NA,TGTGCCAGCAGTTACAGGGGGATGAACACTGAAGCTTTCTTT,CASSYRGMNTEAFF
once,TRBJ2-3,TRBV7-8,NA,TGTGCCAGCAGCGCCTTGTCAGATACGCAGTATTTT,CASSALSDTQYF
NA,TRBJ1-5,TRBV23-1,NA,TGCGCCAGCAGAATGACAGCCGGTAATCAGCCCCAGCATTTT,CASRMTAGNQPQHF
large,TRBJ1-3,TRBV5-6,TRBD1,TGTGCCAGCAGTTACAGGGGTTTCTCTGGAAACACCATATATTTT,CASSYRGFSGNTIYF
NA,TRBJ2-1,TRBV6-5,NA,TGTGCCAGCGGGCATTGGGGGATCTACAATGAGCAGTTCTTC,CASGHWGIYNEQFF